One sample yielded the 28 T cell receptor beta chains listed below, sequenced in a study of control samples from healthy donors and cancer patients. TCRdb keeps only in-frame clones here, not all; method: immunoSEQ multiplex PCR. The profile shows over 150,000 clones, around 96% of them singletons. The sequencing sample was made of blood. These receptors were obtained from a man aged 40-49 years in good health.

V is TRBV9 and J is TRBJ2-3; D might be TRBD1 or TRBD2, each matching 5 bases. Germline assignment: CDR1 SGDLS and CDR2 YYNGEE. CDR3 length: 15 residues. V was trimmed by 3 bases and J by 4 bases, leaving 15 bases between them. CDR3 loop: CASSAEGHWADTQYF. In DNA, the CDR3 is TGTGCCAGCAGCGCTGAGGGGCATTGGGCAGATACGCAGTATTTT.

This rearrangement joins TRBV6-5 to TRBJ2-5; D is possibly TRBD1 (6 bases). The germline V and J ends were trimmed by 0 bases and 11 bases, with 13 bases remaining between them. Germline V gene sequence: CDR1 MNHEY, CDR2 SVGAGI. This CDR3 spans 13 amino acids. This CDR3 is CASSYSGWQGQYF. CDR3 in DNA: TGTGCCAGCAGTTACTCAGGGTGGCAGGGGCAGTACTTC.

The chain is built from TRBV5-1 and TRBJ2-4; 13 positions match TRBD2. Germline CDR1 and CDR2: SGHRS and YFSETQ. J gave up 1 base and V 4 bases, and 5 bases lay outside the gene matches. This CDR3 has 17 residues. The CDR3 region is CASSTTSGGAAKNIQYF. The DNA of the CDR3 is TGCGCCAGCAGCACAACTAGCGGGGGGGCGGCCAAAAACATTCAGTACTTC.

The gene calls are TRBV19 and TRBJ2-1; unclear D gene. The V end was cut by 5 bases, the J end by 0 bases, with 11 bases between. The CDR3 has 15 residues. CDR1 LNHDA and CDR2 SQIVND come from the germline V gene (reference sequence). The CDR3 sequence: CASSPIRSSYNEQFF. The CDR3 DNA sequence: TGTGCCAGTAGTCCTATACGGAGCTCCTACAATGAGCAGTTCTTC.

This clone was counted a few times. Mismatch with germline at one junction end may stem from a read error. The chain joins TRBV15 to TRBJ1-2, with a weak D call TRBD1 (5 bases). Germline CDR1 and CDR2: LNHNV and YYDKDF (reference sequence). This CDR3 is 13 amino acids long. The CDR3: CATSRPQGRGIDF. The CDR3 nucleotides are TGTGCCACCAGCAGGCCCCAGGGAAGGGGTATTGATTTC.

V is TRBV25-1 and J is TRBJ2-3; 8 bases are shared with TRBD1. This CDR3 spans 16 amino acids. The V segment lost 5 bases and the J segment 3 bases; nucleotides outside the gene matches: 10. CDR1 is MGHDK, CDR2 SYGVNS, per germline. The CDR3 sequence is CASSTEDRARTDTQYF. In nucleotides, the CDR3 is TGTGCCAGCAGTACCGAGGACAGGGCGAGAACAGATACGCAGTATTTT. Variable domain in full (rest from reference TRBV25-1 and TRBJ2-3): EADIYQTPRYLVIGTGKKITLECSQTMGHDKMYWYQQDPGMELHLIHYSYGVNSTEKGDLSSESTVSRIRTEHFPLTLESARPSHTSQYLCASSTEDRARTDTQYFGPGTRLTVL.

The chain combines TRBV5-1 with TRBJ2-7; weak D call: TRBD1 (5 bases). Germline assignment: CDR1 SGHRS and CDR2 YFSETQ. V dropped 0 bases and J dropped 6 bases, with 10 bases sitting between them. The CDR3 is 13 residues long. The CDR3 sequence: CASSLDDRGEQYF. CDR3 sequence (DNA): TGCGCCAGCAGCTTGGACGATAGGGGCGAGCAGTACTTC.

The chain has TRBV15 and TRBJ2-7; D is unresolved. The CDR3 sequence is 12 residues long. The germline V gene has CDR1 LNHNV and CDR2 YYDKDF (reference sequence). The ends were cut back, 5 bases at V and 5 bases at J, with 10 bases in the middle. The CDR3 DNA is TGTGCCACCAGCCGGCCCCCTAACGAGCAGTACTTC. Residues: CATSRPPNEQYF.

This chain links TRBV7-9 with TRBJ2-1, with TRBD2 identical over 10 bases. CDR3 length: 14 amino acids. Looked up from germline, CDR1 is SEHNR and CDR2 is FQNEAQ (reference sequence). V trimming: 0 bases; J trimming: 12 bases; junction bases outside the gene matches: 5. The CDR3 loop is CASSLAVAGGGQFF. The DNA of the CDR3 is TGTGCCAGCAGCTTAGCAGTAGCGGGGGGCGGGCAGTTCTTC.

This clone showed up just once. The same CDR3 is also encoded by other DNA sequences in this sample. V gene TRBV18 combines with J gene TRBJ2-5; D remains unclear. V was cut by 2 bases and J by 2 bases, with 6 bases left in between. The CDR3 is 13 residues long. CDR1 KGHSH and CDR2 LQKENI come from the germline V gene. The CDR3 loop is CASSPGLQETQYF. CDR3 in DNA: TGTGCCAGCTCACCAGGGCTTCAAGAGACCCAGTACTTC.

This chain joins TRBV7-8 and TRBJ2-7; TRBD1 or TRBD2 may be the D gene (5 bases each). The V end was cut by 1 base, the J end by 7 bases, with 14 bases between. The CDR3 totals 14 residues. The germline gives CDR1 SGHVS, CDR2 FQNEAQ. The CDR3 DNA follows: TGTGCCAGCAGCTTAGACAGGAGGCTGGGGGAGCAGTACTTC. It encodes CASSLDRRLGEQYF.

This chain joins TRBV7-2 and TRBJ1-1, with D hard to call. The CDR3 loop spans 16 amino acids. Looked up from germline, CDR1 is SGHTA and CDR2 is FQGNSA. V was clipped by 0 bases and J by 4 bases, with 15 bases between them. The CDR3 DNA follows: TGTGCCAGCAGCTTAGCAGGGATGGGTGTTGGCACTGAAGCTTTCTTT. Protein product: CASSLAGMGVGTEAFF.

V is TRBV9 and J is TRBJ1-2; perhaps TRBD1 as D (6 bases). Germline loops: CDR1 SGDLS, CDR2 YYNGEE. Trimming shortened V by 4 bases and J by 4 bases, and 17 bases separated the two germline ends. This CDR3 has 15 residues. The CDR3 bases are TGTGCCAGCAGCCCGCAGGGGCGAGGCGCCTATGGCTACACCTTC. It specifies CASSPQGRGAYGYTF.

The genes are TRBV28 and TRBJ1-5; perhaps TRBD1 as D (5 bases). The CDR3 sequence is 15 residues long. The V end lost 5 bases, the J end lost 2 bases, and 13 bases lay between the germline ends. Germline V gene sequence: CDR1 MDHEN, CDR2 SYDVKM. In nucleotides, the CDR3 is TGTGCCAGCAGTCCGCGACGAGGGGGCAATCAGCCCCAGCATTTT. This translates into CASSPRRGGNQPQHF.

The V call is TRBV19, the J call TRBJ1-4; D is perhaps TRBD1 (5 bases). The CDR3 is 14 residues long. CDR1 and CDR2 from the germline V gene are LNHDA and SQIVND (reference sequence). V lost 5 bases and J 8 bases, leaving 15 bases between the germline ends. CDR3 sequence reads: CASSLGDWGEKLFF. In DNA, the CDR3 is TGTGCCAGTAGTCTCGGGGACTGGGGGGAAAAACTGTTTTTT.

The V call is TRBV29-1, the J call TRBJ2-7; D might be TRBD1 (6 bases). The CDR3 contains 12 residues. V lost 4 bases to trimming and J lost 6 bases, with 13 bases between them. CDR1 and CDR2 from the germline V gene are SQVTM and ANQGSEA. CDR3 loop: CSVAPDRTEQYF. The CDR3 bases are TGCAGCGTTGCCCCTGACAGGACCGAGCAGTACTTC.

The chain combines TRBV7-8 with TRBJ1-5, with D possibly being TRBD1 (6 bases). Deletions cut 5 bases from V and 8 bases from J, with 16 bases between. From germline, CDR1 is SGHVS and CDR2 FQNEAQ. The CDR3 sequence is 14 residues long. CDR3 nucleotide sequence: TGTGCCAGCAGCCCTTACAGGGTGGGAGAGCCCCAGCATTTT. Encoded protein: CASSPYRVGEPQHF.

The J gene is TRBJ1-5, the V gene TRBV4-1, with TRBD1 matching over 8 bases. From germline, CDR1 is MGHRA and CDR2 YSYEKL. J lost 3 bases, V lost 1 base, and 8 bases had no gene match. The CDR3 consists of 17 residues. In nucleotides, the CDR3 is TGCGCCAGCAGCCAAGGCCCAGGGGGCCTCACCAATCAGCCCCAGCATTTT. This gives the protein CASSQGPGGLTNQPQHF.

This chain links TRBV6-5 with TRBJ2-2, with unresolved D. Germline-derived CDR1 and CDR2 are MNHEY and SVGAGI. The ends were cut back, 4 bases at V and 5 bases at J, with 5 bases in the middle. The CDR3 extends over 12 amino acids. The DNA of the CDR3 is TGTGCCAGCAGTTTGCGGACCGGGGAGCTGTTTTTT. Amino acid sequence: CASSLRTGELFF.

V gene TRBV4-1 combines with J gene TRBJ2-2, with D perhaps matching TRBD1 (6 bases). Germline V gene data show CDR1 as MGHRA and CDR2 as YSYEKL. This CDR3 contains 14 residues. Trimming removed 1 base at V and 6 bases at J, with 9 bases between. The CDR3 sequence: CASSQVEGAGELFF. The CDR3 coding sequence is TGCGCCAGCAGCCAAGTAGAGGGGGCCGGGGAGCTGTTTTTT.

This clone was detected only a few times. The chain carries TRBV5-6 and TRBJ1-4; D remains ambiguous. The CDR3 totals 15 residues. From germline, CDR1 is SGHDT and CDR2 YYEEEE. Between the trimmed V and J ends, which lost 3 bases and 7 bases, there was a span of 16 bases. CDR3 residues: CASSSQGPAREKLFF. In nucleotides, the CDR3 is TGTGCCAGCAGCTCCCAAGGGCCCGCGCGTGAAAAACTGTTTTTT.

In its sample, this clone was seen once. The CDR3 reads CASSLGTVPEAFF. The DNA of the CDR3 is TGTGCCAGCAGCTTGGGGACAGTACCTGAAGCTTTCTTT. V usage is TRBV11-2 and J usage is TRBJ1-1, with 7 positions matching TRBD1. Germline V gene sequence: CDR1 SGHAT, CDR2 FQNNGV. The CDR3 consists of 13 residues. J lost 6 bases, V lost 3 bases, and 4 bases had no gene match. Based on the CDR3 plus reference TRBV11-2 and TRBJ1-1, the full variable domain is EAGVAQSPRYKIIEKRQSVAFWCNPISGHATLYWYQQILGQGPKLLIQFQNNGVVDDSQLPKDRFSAERLKGVDSTLKIQPAKLEDSAVYLCASSLGTVPEAFFGQGTRLTVV.

The CDR3 spells CASSVGWVLADGTDTQYF. The CDR3 region has the DNA TGTGCCAGCAGCGTAGGGTGGGTGTTAGCGGATGGCACAGATACGCAGTATTTT. This chain uses TRBV9 with TRBJ2-3; perhaps TRBD2 as D (6 bases). Germline lookup yields CDR1 SGDLS and CDR2 YYNGEE. The CDR3 totals 18 residues. Trimming took off 0 bases at V and 1 base at J, with 18 bases between the two ends.

J is TRBJ1-2 and V is TRBV5-8; D is unresolved. The V end lost 4 bases, the J end lost 4 bases, and 11 bases lay between the germline ends. Germline V gene data show CDR1 as SGHTS and CDR2 as YDEGEE. The CDR3 spans 13 residues. CDR3 amino acids: CASSPRGIYGYTF. CDR3 bases: TGTGCCAGCAGCCCCCGTGGCATCTATGGCTACACCTTC.

The rearrangement joins TRBV13 to TRBJ1-6; 8 bases agree with TRBD1. The germline CDR1 and CDR2 sequences are PRHDT and FYEKMQ (reference sequence). Trimming cost V 5 bases and J 5 bases; bases outside gene matches: 11. The CDR3 runs to 17 residues. CDR3 bases: TGTGCCAGCAGCCAAGGACAGGGCGGGATGAATAATTCACCCCTCCACTTT. Translated: CASSQGQGGMNNSPLHF.

This chain links TRBV7-8 with TRBJ2-1; TRBD1 matches 8 bases. Germline loops: CDR1 SGHVS, CDR2 FQNEAQ. V gave up 5 bases and J gave up 9 bases; unmatched junction bases: 9. The CDR3 extends over 14 amino acids. The CDR3 is CASSTRTGLFEQFF. The CDR3 DNA sequence: TGTGCCAGCAGCACTAGGACAGGGCTTTTTGAGCAGTTCTTC.

The chain recombines TRBV7-9 with TRBJ2-7; possible D gene TRBD2, 7 bases. Germline CDR1 SEHNR, CDR2 FQNEAQ (reference sequence). Trimming removed 3 bases from V and 4 bases from J, with 13 bases in between. The CDR3 has 14 residues. The CDR3 is CASSFGGGGYEQYF. CDR3 nucleotides: TGTGCCAGCAGCTTTGGAGGGGGAGGGTACGAGCAGTACTTC.

This chain uses TRBV6-6 with TRBJ1-2; 9 positions match TRBD1. The CDR3 spans 15 residues. Losses at the gene ends were 7 bases for V and 5 bases for J; bases not matched to a gene: 11. The germline gives CDR1 MNHNY, CDR2 SVGAGI (reference sequence). The CDR3: CASTHFPGQGYGYTF. CDR3 sequence (DNA): TGTGCCAGCACCCATTTTCCGGGACAGGGTTATGGCTACACCTTC.